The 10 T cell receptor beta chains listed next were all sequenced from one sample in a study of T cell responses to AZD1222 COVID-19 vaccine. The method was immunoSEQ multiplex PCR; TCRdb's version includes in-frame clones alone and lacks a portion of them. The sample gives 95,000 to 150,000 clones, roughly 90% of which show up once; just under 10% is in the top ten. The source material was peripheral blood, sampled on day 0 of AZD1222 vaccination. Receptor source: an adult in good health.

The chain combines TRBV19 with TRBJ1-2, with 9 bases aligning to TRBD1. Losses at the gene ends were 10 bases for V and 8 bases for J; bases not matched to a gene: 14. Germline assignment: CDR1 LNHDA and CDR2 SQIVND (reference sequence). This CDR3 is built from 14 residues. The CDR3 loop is CATLDRGGLGGYTF. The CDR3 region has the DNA TGTGCCACCCTAGACAGGGGGGGACTGGGGGGCTACACCTTC.

The CDR3 region is CASSPGLSYEQYF. CDR3 bases: TGTGCCAGCAGCCCGGGACTATCTTACGAGCAGTACTTC. This sequence joins TRBV5-6 and TRBJ2-7; 7 bases map to TRBD2. Germline V gene lookup returns CDR1 SGHDT and CDR2 YYEEEE. There are 13 residues in the CDR3. Trimming cost V 4 bases and J 4 bases; bases outside gene matches: 5.

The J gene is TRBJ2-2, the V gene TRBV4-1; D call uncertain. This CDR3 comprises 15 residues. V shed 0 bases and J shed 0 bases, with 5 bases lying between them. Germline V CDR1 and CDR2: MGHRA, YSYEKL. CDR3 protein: CASSQDRTNTGELFF. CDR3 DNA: TGCGCCAGCAGCCAAGACAGAACGAACACCGGGGAGCTGTTTTTT.

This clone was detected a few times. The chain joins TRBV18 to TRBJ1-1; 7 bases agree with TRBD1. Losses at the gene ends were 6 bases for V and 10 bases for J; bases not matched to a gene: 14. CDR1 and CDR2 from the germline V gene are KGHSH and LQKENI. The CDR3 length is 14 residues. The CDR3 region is CASSATGYFSIAFF. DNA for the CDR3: TGTGCCAGCTCTGCGACAGGGTATTTCTCAATAGCTTTCTTT.

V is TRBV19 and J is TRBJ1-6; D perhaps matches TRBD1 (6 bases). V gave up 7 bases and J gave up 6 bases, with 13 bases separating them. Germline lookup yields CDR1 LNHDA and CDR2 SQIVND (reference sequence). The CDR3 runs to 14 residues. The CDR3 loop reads CASNTGQLNSPLHF. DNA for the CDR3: TGTGCCAGTAACACGGGACAACTTAATTCACCCCTCCACTTT.

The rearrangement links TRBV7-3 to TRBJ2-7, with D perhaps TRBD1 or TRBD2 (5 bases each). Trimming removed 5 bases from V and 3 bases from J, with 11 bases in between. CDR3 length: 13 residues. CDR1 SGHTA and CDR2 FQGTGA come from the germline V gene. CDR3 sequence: CASSRDRNYEQYF. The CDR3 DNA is TGTGCCAGCAGCCGGGACCGAAACTACGAGCAGTACTTC.

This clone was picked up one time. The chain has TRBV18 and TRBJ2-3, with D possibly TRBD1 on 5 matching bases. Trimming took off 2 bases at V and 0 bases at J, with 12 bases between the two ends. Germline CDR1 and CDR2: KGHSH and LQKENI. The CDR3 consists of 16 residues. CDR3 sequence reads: CASSPERGSSTDTQYF. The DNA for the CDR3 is TGTGCCAGCTCACCAGAAAGGGGATCTAGCACAGATACGCAGTATTTT.

The CDR3 loop reads CASSYSGPGRQFF. In DNA form, the CDR3 reads TGTGCCAGCAGTTACTCAGGACCCGGTCGGCAGTTCTTC. The chain combines TRBV6-5 with TRBJ2-1; D unresolved. CDR3 length equals 13 residues. The germline V and J ends were trimmed by 0 bases and 12 bases, with 12 bases remaining between them. The germline gives CDR1 MNHEY, CDR2 SVGAGI.

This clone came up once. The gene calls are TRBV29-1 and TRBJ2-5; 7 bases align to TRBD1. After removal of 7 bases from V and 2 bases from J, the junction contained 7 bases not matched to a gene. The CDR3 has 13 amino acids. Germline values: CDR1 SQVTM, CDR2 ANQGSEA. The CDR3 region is CSAAGQAQETQYF. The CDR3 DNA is TGCAGCGCTGCCGGACAGGCACAAGAGACCCAGTACTTC.

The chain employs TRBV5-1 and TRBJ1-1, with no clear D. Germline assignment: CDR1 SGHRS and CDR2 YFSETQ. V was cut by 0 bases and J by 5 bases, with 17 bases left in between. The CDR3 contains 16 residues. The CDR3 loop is CASSLAIGRYQTEAFF. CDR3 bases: TGCGCCAGCAGCTTGGCGATTGGGAGGTATCAGACTGAAGCTTTCTTT.